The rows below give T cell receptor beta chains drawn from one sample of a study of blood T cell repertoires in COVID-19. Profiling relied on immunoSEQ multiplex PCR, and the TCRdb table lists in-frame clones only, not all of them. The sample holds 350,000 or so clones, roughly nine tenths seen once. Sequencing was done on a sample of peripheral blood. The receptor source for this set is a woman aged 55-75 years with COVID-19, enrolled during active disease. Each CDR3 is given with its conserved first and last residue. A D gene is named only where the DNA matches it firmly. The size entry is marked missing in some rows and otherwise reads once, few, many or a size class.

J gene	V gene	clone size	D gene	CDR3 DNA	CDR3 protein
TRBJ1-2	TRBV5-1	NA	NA	TGCGCCAGCGGAGGGGAAGGAGGGCGGGCCGGCTACACCTTC	CASGGEGGRAGYTF
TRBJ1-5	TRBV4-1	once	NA	TGCGCCAGCAGCCAAGTCCAACACAATCAGCCCCAGCATTTT	CASSQVQHNQPQHF
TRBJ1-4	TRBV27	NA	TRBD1	TGTGCCAGCAGTTTATCTGGGACAGTTCTTGAAAAACTGTTTTTT	CASSLSGTVLEKLFF
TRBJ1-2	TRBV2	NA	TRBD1	TGTGCCAGCAGTACCGACAGGGGGCCGGGCTATGGCTACACCTTC	CASSTDRGPGYGYTF
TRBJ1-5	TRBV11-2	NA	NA	TGTGCCAGCAGCTGGTACAGTGATAGCAATCAGCCCCAGCATTTT	CASSWYSDSNQPQHF
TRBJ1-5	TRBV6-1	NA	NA	TGTGCCAGCAGTGTAAGGGGGGGGGTGGATAGCAATCAGCCCCAGCATTTT	CASSVRGGVDSNQPQHF
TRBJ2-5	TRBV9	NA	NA	TGTGCCAGCAGCGTAGATGGAACAGACCAAGAGACCCAGTACTTC	CASSVDGTDQETQYF
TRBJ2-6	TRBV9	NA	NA	TGTGCCAGCAGCGTAGGCCGGGGAGGGGCCAACGTCCTGACTTTC	CASSVGRGGANVLTF
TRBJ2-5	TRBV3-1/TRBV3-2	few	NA	TGTGCCAGCAGCCAACTTTCCCTGGGGTTTCAGGGGACCCAGTACTTC	CASSQLSLGFQGTQYF
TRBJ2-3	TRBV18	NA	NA	TGTGCCAGCTCACCATCATCGGGGGCAGATACGCAGTATTTT	CASSPSSGADTQYF
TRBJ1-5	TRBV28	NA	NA	TGTGCCAGCAACAGTGGCAGGATTTCCCAGCATTTT	CASNSGRISQHF
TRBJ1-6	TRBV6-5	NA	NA	TGTGCCAGCAGTTGGGGGGGCCAGGGAAGTTCACCCCTCCACTTT	CASSWGGQGSSPLHF
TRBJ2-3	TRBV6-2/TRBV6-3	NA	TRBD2	TGTGCCAGCAGTTACTCGTCAAGAGCGGGGGGCCTGGATACGCAGTATTTT	CASSYSSRAGGLDTQYF
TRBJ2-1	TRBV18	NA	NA	TGTGCCAGCTCACCAGCCGGCAATGAGCAGTTCTTC	CASSPAGNEQFF
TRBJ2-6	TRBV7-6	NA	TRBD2	TGTGCCAGCAGCTCCTCCTTGGGCGGGGGGCAGCGGAGTGGGGCCAACGTCCTGACTTTC	CASSSSLGGGQRSGANVLTF
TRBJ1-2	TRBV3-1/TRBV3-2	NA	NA	TGTGCCAGCAGCCTTAGAGGGGGTAGCTACACCTTC	CASSLRGGSYTF